The present T cell receptor beta chain was sequenced within a study of vaccination and CD4 T cells after COVID-19 (dated 2022 in TCRdb). Context from the whole study: Every convalescent patient had a positive nasal swab PCR test for SARS-CoV-2, with mild disease in eight to ten patients and severe disease in one. Six males and four females were included in the convalescent cohort, with two Hispanic individuals, seven Caucasians, two Asians and one multiracial person represented. Participants received two doses of either the Pfizer-BioNTech BNT162b2 vaccine (n=8) or the Moderna mRNA-1273 vaccine (n=2). Post-COVID blood samples were collected from convalescent patients a median of around 96 days after diagnosis, with a range of about 30 to 170 days. Post-vaccine blood samples were taken a median of 72 days after the second vaccine dose, with a range of roughly 14 to 250 days. For stimulating the cultures, overlapping spike peptide pools were used, derived from SARS-CoV-2 as well as from the common cold coronaviruses HCoV-NL63, HCoV-OC43 and HCoV-229E. In control cultures, a CEFX viral epitope pool was used as positive control, an HIV-1 Nef peptide pool was used as negative control, or no peptide was added. In fewer than 12 COVID-19 convalescent patients and a few infection-naive healthy vaccine recipients, researchers compared the spike-specific CD4+ TCR repertoire from before mRNA vaccination with the repertoire from after. Overall study outcomes, separate from this receptor: In convalescent patients, a median roughly 83% of post-vaccine SARS-CoV-2-reactive clones were detected only after vaccination, and vaccine-specific priming was suggested by this finding. The median count of SARS-CoV-2-reactive clonotypes went up from 20 to 25 after infection to approximately 40 after vaccination, although the change was not significant. Of the vaccine-specific clones found in convalescent patients, nearly all (304 of 307) were mono-reactive for SARS-CoV-2 spike instead of being cross-reactive with common cold coronaviruses. Relatively few convalescent patients were included in the study, and early timepoints after natural infection were not analyzed.

Library creation used PCR. DNA from cultured CD4+ T cells underwent TCR sequencing with the Oncomine TCR Beta short-read assay at the Johns Hopkins FTIC core. The QIAamp micro DNA kit was used to extract genomic DNA from the cultured CD4+ T cells. Oncomine TCR Beta libraries made from cultured CD4+ T cells were pooled using unique dual indexes and sequenced on an Illumina iSeq 100. From the authors' description of their analysis: Non-productive sequences were filtered out, and CDR3s that did not start with C, did not end with F or W, or were shorter than 7 amino acids were discarded. The MANAFEST web application was used to identify antigen-specific clonotypes by comparing peptide-stimulated wells against reference wells and other culture wells. For a clone to be called positive, the clone needed an FDR below 0.05, an odds ratio above 5, and a productive frequency above 0.1% in at least two of three replicate wells. A clonotype was classed as cross-reactive if the clonotype showed significant expansion both in SARS-CoV-2 spike wells and in at least one common cold coronavirus spike condition. Similarity between CDR3 sequences was evaluated in R version 3.6.1 using Levenshtein distances (stringdist) and unrooted phylogenetic trees (ape). TCRdb reran the public reads through fastp at Q25 and MiXCR, keeping productive beta chains. When rows share a CDR3 protein, they turn into one entry using the most common DNA and genes. The V and J calls shown here were made by TCRdb, not taken from the authors' results. Counted in this sample were approximately 15,000 distinct CDR3 sequences; around three fifths of them appeared once. The biggest ten clones account for about 10% of the sample.

The sample's treatment or condition label, decoded: roughly 11-day PBMC culture with coronavirus spike peptide pools or control peptides (ViraFEST assay). The ViraFEST assay, used in the study, expanded antigen-specific T cells with peptide pools and then identified the expanded clonotypes through TCR sequencing. The positive SARS-CoV-2 PCR tests of the convalescent patients were dated from March to December 2020, before the Alpha, Beta and Delta variants emerged in the United States. Each well held millions of PBMCs cultured with approximately 10 ug/ml peptide pools in IMDM containing approximately 5% human AB serum and around 10 IU/ml IL-2. On days 3 and 7, half of the culture medium was replaced with fresh IL-2-containing medium. After ten to eleven days of culture, CD4+ T cells were isolated by negative selection using the EasySep CD4+ T cell isolation kit. Ficoll-Paque Plus gradient centrifugation was used to isolate PBMCs from whole blood, and the isolated PBMCs were then either used fresh or cryopreserved at -140C. Culture conditions were generally each tested in triplicate wells.

V sheds 3 bases and J sheds 2 bases, leaving 7 bases between their ends. From cysteine to phenylalanine, the CDR3 is 13 amino acids long. Only the CDR3 DNA is retained, 39 bases long and in frame from the first base. According to the germline V gene, CDR1 reads SGHVS and CDR2 reads FQNEAQ. For this clonotype: The target of this receptor is not known. No much larger clone is present one base from it, and per-base qualities are unavailable.

The sample consisted of CD4+ T cells from blood, cultured in vitro. Here the chain combines TRBV7-8 and TRBJ2-5; the D gene identity is not certain. The sequence derives from a human donor who had recovered from COVID-19. The bases read TGTGCCAGCAGCTTGCCCATGCAAGAGACCCAGTACTTC. Translated, it reads CASSLPMQETQYF.